The source of this TCR beta chain is a study of blood T cell repertoires in COVID-19 (dated by TCRdb to the early 2020s). Concerning the study at large: Samples from collaborators originated in the United States, Italy and Spain and spanned both the acute and convalescent phases of COVID-19. The prospective study material was composed of cDNA or gDNA derived from T cells, B-cell-depleted T cells, or PBMCs. Deeply sampled blood TCRbeta repertoires from subjects exposed to, actively infected with, or recovered from COVID-19 were included in the dataset. A freely available public database, intended as a resource for researchers studying the immune response to SARS-CoV-2, is where the repertoires were released. The samples were drawn from the first 160 participants of the ongoing ImmuneRACE study and from over 950 subjects provided by 6 global collaborators. The sample metadata nearly always contained a de-identified subject ID, COVID-19 status, age in years and sex. Where HLA class I and class II types were available, the types were taken from metadata supplied by the sample provider, not from assay-based typing. Overall study results and their limits: Clinical and demographic metadata were provided uncurated, with the amount varying by source and participant.

TCRbeta CDR3 regions were amplified from genomic DNA by means of the immunoSEQ Assay, a bias-controlled multiplex PCR. Per the original workflow: Nucleated cell counts per sample were estimated from amplification of reference gene primers within the assay. Sequence reads were collapsed and filtered to measure the absolute abundance of every unique TCRbeta CDR3 rearrangement. For each sample, productive Simpson clonality was calculated as the square root of Simpson's diversity index over productive rearrangements. TCRdb obtained this table from immuneACCESS and retained in-frame rearrangements with V and J assigned. These tables miss some clones; where compared with another copy, unresolved V genes account for less than half of the shortfall, and the remainder is unexplained. V and J calls and clone size come straight from that table; D and trimming were deduced from the DNA. The sample contains about 220,000 clones, around 88% of them found a single time. The top ten clonotypes cover 14% to 15% of the sample.

From the cysteine through the phenylalanine, the CDR3 covers 13 amino acids. Only the CDR3 portion is preserved as DNA: 39 bases, with reading frame beginning at the first base. V loses 3 bases of germline sequence and J loses 11 bases, and the interval between the two ends is 16 bases. The germline V gene sets CDR1 to SNHLY and CDR2 to FYNNEI. In the case of this clone: The target of this receptor is not known. Qualities for individual bases were not recorded, and no much larger clone is one base off.

In the prospective study, participants were roughly 18 to 95 years old, resided in 24 geographic areas of the United States, and were enrolled through a virtual design. In the prospective study, participants were assigned to cohorts based on the clinical history participants reported in a screening survey and a study questionnaire. In the prospective study, mobile phlebotomists collected whole blood, serum and a nasopharyngeal or oropharyngeal swab from each participant. Over a 2-month period, participants in the prospective study had the option of providing additional blood draws and questionnaires. Prospective study blood samples were shipped either frozen or at room temperature before DNA extraction.

The sequence joins TRBV2 to TRBJ1-1, with the D gene too uncertain to name. This sequence was found in a woman aged 45 to 65 with acute COVID-19. The sample taken for sequencing was PBMCs or T cells enriched from blood (not recorded which). CDR3 region: CASSETRFFVAFF. In nucleotide form, the sequence is TGTGCCAGCAGTGAGACCAGGTTTTTCGTGGCTTTCTTT.